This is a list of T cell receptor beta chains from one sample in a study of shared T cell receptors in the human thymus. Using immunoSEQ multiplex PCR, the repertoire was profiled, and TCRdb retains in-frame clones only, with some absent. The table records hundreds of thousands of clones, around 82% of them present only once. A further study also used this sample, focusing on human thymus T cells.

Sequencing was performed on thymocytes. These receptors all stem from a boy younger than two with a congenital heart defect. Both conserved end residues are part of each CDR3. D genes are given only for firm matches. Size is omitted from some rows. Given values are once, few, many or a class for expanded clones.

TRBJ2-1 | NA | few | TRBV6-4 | TGTGCCAGCAGTGACTGGCGGTACAATGAGCAGTTCTTC | CASSDWRYNEQFF
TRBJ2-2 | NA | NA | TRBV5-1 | TGCGCCAGCAGCTTCCTACAGGGTTCCGGGGAGCTGTTTTTT | CASSFLQGSGELFF
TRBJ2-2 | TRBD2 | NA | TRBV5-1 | TGCGCCAGCAGCTTGATACTAGCGGGAGGGCCTTCGGAGCTGTTTTTT | CASSLILAGGPSELFF
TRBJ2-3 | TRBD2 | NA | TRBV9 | TGTGCCAGCAGCGTAGAGAAGACTAGCGGGACCACAGATACGCAGTATTTT | CASSVEKTSGTTDTQYF
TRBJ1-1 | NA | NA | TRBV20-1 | TGCAGTACCCGGGGGAACACTGAAGCTTTCTTT | CSTRGNTEAFF
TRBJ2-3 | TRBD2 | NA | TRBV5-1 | TGCGCCAGCAGCTTGGTGGGCGGGAGGGATACGCAGTATTTT | CASSLVGGRDTQYF
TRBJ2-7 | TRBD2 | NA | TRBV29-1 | TGCAGCGTGGAGGGACTAGCGGGGGAGAATGGAGAGCAGTACTTC | CSVEGLAGENGEQYF
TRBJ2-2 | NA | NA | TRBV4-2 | TGTGCCAGCAGCTACAGTTACAAGGGGGCCGGGGAGCTGTTTTTT | CASSYSYKGAGELFF
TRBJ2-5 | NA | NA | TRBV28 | TGTGCCAGCTCCAGAGAGGGAGGAGAGACCCAGTACTTC | CASSREGGETQYF
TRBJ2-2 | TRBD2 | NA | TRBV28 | TGTGCCAGCAGTTTGAGGGAGGGGAACACCGGGGAGCTGTTTTTT | CASSLREGNTGELFF
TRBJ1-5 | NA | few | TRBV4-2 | TGTGCCAGCAGCCGTCGTCTTAGCAATCAGCCCCAGCATTTT | CASSRRLSNQPQHF
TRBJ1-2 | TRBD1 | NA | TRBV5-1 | TGCGCCAGCAGCCAGCTTCCGGGACAGGGCTTTCTCGGTTTC | CASSQLPGQGFLGF
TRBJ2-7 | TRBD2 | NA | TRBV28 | TGTGCCAGCAGTTTAACAAAGACTAGCGGCCGTCCCTACGAGCAGTACTTC | CASSLTKTSGRPYEQYF
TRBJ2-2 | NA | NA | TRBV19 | TGTGCCAGTACCCCTAGCAGCACCGGGGAGCTGTTTTTT | CASTPSSTGELFF
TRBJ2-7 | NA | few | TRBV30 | TGTGCCTGGAGTAGAGGCAGGGGCCACGAGCAGTACTTC | CAWSRGRGHEQYF
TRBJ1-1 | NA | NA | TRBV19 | TGTGCCAGTAGTATCCCCCGGACACAGATGACTTTCTTT | CASSIPRTQMTFF
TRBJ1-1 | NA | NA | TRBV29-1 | TGCAGCGTTGAGGAGACGGGGAGCACTGAAGCTTTCTTT | CSVEETGSTEAFF
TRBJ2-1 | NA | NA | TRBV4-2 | TGTGCCAGCAGCCGAAGGAGAGCGACGGCCCCGAGGTCCCAACACAATGAGCAGTTCTTC | CASSRRRATAPRSQHNEQFF
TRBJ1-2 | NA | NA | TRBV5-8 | TGTGCCAGCAGCTTGGCAGGGGATGGCTACACCTTC | CASSLAGDGYTF
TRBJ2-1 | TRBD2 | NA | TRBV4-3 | TGCGCCAGCAGCCCTAGAATCCCCGGGACTAGCGGGAGAATCGCCTACAATGAGCAGTTCTTC | CASSPRIPGTSGRIAYNEQFF
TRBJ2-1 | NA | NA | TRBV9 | TGTGCCAGCAGCGGCCCCCCGGCAGGGTCCAATGAGCAGTTCTTC | CASSGPPAGSNEQFF
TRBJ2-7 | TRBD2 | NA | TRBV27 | TGTGCCAGCAGCCAGGGTCCAGCGGGAGATGAGCAGTACTTC | CASSQGPAGDEQYF
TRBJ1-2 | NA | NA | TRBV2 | TGTGCCAGCAGGCGACAGGAGAACTATGGCTACACCTTC | CASRRQENYGYTF
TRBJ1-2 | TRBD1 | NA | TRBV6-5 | TGTGCCAGCAGTTACCCTAGGACAGGGGGCGAGTATGGCTACACCTTC | CASSYPRTGGEYGYTF
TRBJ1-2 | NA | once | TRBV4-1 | TGCGCCAGCAGCCAACCCGGGAAAAACTATGGCTACACCTTC | CASSQPGKNYGYTF